This record concerns one T cell receptor (beta chain) sequence. Antigen: not known. The sample belongs to a study of cytomegalovirus exposure and HLA in healthy donors. Among the donors, all were healthy bone marrow donors. The PCR contained 60 Vbeta and 13 Jbeta primers. The repertoire was sequenced with immunoSEQ multiplex PCR; TCRdb's copy has only in-frame clones and lacks some. The repertoire holds roughly 34,000 clones, with approximately 80% as singletons. Overall study results and limits: The study recorded 150 to 200 TCR beta chains that were cytomegalovirus-associated. Segments of the TCR beta V type were, in most cases, productive about 87% or about 30% of the time in an earlier analysis.

With 7 bases removed from V and 0 bases from J, the gap between germline ends came to 3 bases. The CDR3 length is 11 residues. Germline V gene sequence: CDR1 MDHEN, CDR2 SYDVKM. The specimen sequenced was PBMCs. The chain is built from TRBV28 and TRBJ2-5; D not certain. The sequence was obtained from a male donor in good health and CMV-seronegative. The CDR3, as DNA: TGTGCCAGCACCAACCAAGAGACCCAGTACTTC. Residues: CASTNQETQYF.